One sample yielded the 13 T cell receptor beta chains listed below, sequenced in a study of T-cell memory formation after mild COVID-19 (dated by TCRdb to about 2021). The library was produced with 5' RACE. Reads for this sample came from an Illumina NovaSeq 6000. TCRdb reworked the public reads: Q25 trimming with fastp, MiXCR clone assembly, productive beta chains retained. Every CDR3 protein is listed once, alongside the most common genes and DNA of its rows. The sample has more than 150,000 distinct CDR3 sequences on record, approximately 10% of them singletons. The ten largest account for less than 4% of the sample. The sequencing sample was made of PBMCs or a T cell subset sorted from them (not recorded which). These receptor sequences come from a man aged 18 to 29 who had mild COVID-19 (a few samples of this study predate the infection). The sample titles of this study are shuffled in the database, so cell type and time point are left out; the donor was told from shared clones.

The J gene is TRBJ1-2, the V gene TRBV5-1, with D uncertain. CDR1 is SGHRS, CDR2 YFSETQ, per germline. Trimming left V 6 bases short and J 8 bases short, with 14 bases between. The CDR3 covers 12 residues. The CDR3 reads CASNPGLGGYTF. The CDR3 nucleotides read TGCGCCAGCAATCCGGGCCTGGGAGGCTACACCTTC.

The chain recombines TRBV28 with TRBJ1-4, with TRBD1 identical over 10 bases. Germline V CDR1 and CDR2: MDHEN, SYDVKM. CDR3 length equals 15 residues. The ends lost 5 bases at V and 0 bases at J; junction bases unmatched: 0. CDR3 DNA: TGTGCCAGCAGTGGACAGGGGGCAACTAATGAAAAACTGTTTTTT. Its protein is CASSGQGATNEKLFF.

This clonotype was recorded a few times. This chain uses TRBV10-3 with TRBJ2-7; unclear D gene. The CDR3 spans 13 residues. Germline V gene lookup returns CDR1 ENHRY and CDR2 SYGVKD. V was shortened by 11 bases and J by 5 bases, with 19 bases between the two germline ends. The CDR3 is CALQSSPTDEQYF. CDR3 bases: TGTGCCCTACAGAGCTCTCCTACGGACGAGCAGTACTTC.

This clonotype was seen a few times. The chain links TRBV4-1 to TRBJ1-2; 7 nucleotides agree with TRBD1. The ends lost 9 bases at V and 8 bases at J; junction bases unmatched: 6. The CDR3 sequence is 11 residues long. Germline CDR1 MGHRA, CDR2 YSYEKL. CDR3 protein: CASGDSLGYTF. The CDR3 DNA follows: TGCGCCAGTGGGGACAGTTTGGGCTACACCTTC.

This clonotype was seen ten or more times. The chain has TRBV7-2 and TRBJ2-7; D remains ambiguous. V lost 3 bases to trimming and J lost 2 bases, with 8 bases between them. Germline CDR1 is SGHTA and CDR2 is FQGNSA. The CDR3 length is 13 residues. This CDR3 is CASSFTTAYEQYV. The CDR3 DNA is TGTGCCAGCAGCTTCACCACAGCCTACGAGCAGTACGTC.

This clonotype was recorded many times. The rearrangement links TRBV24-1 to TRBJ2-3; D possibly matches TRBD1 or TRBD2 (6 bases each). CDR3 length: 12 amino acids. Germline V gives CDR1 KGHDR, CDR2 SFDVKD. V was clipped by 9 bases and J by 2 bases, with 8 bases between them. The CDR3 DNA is TGTGCCACCGGGGGGCTCACAGATACGCAGTATTTT. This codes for CATGGLTDTQYF.

The DNA for the CDR3 is TGCGCCAGCAGCTCATCGACTAGCGGGGCGGATACGCAGTATTTT. It encodes CASSSSTSGADTQYF. The chain couples TRBV5-1 to TRBJ2-3, with 11 bases fitting TRBD2. The germline V gene encodes CDR1 SGHRS and CDR2 YFSETQ. The CDR3 contains 15 residues. V trimming: 3 bases; J trimming: 6 bases; junction bases outside the gene matches: 6.

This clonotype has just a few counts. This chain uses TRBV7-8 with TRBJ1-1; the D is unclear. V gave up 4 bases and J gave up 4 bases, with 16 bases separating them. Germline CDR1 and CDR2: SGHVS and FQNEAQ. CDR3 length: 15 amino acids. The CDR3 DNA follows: TGTGCCAGCAGCTCCACCGGGCCAACCGCCACTGAAGCTTTCTTT. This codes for CASSSTGPTATEAFF.

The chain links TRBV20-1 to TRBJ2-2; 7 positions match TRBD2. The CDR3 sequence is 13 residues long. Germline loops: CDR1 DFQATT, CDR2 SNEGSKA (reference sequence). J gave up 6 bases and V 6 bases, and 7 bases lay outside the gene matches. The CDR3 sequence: CSAVTGGAGELFF. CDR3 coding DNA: TGCAGTGCAGTTACGGGGGGTGCCGGGGAGCTGTTTTTT.

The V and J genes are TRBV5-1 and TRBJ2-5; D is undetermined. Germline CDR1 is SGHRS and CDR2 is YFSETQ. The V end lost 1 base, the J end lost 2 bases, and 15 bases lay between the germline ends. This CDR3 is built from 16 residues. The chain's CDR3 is CASSLKAAKEQETQYF. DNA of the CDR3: TGCGCCAGCAGCTTGAAGGCAGCAAAGGAGCAAGAGACCCAGTACTTC.

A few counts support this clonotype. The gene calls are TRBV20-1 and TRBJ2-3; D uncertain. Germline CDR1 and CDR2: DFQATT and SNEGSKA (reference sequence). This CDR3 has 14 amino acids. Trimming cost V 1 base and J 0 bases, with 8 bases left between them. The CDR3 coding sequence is TGCAGTGCTAGAGGTTTGAGGAGCACAGATACGCAGTATTTT. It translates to CSARGLRSTDTQYF.

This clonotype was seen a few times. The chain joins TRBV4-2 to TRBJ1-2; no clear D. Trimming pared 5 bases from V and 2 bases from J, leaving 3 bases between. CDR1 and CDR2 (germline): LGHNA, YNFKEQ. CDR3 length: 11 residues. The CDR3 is CASSGNYGYTF. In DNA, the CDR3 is TGTGCCAGCAGCGGAAACTATGGCTACACCTTC.

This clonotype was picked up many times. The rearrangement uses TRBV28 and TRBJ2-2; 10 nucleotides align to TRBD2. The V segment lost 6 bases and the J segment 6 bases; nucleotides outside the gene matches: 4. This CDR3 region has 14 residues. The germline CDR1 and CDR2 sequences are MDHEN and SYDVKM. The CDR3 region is CASSTSGGAGELFF. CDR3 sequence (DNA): TGTGCCAGCAGCACCAGCGGGGGGGCCGGGGAGCTGTTTTTT.